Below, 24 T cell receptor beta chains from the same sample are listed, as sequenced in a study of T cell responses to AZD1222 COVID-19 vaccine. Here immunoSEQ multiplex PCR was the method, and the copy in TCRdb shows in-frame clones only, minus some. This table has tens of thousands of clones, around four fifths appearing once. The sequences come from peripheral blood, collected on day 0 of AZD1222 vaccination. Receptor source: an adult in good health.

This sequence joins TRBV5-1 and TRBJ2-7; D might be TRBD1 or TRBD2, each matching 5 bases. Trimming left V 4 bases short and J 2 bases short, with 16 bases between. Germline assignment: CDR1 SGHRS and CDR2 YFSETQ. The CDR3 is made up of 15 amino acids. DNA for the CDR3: TGCGCCAGCAGCCGAAGGGGACCGGACCCCTACGAGCAGTACTTC. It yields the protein CASSRRGPDPYEQYF.

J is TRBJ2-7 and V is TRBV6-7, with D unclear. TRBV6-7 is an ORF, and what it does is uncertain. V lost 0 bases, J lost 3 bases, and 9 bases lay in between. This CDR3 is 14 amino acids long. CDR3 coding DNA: TGTGCCAGCAGTTACTCGGGCAGAGGCTACGAGCAGTACTTC. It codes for CASSYSGRGYEQYF.

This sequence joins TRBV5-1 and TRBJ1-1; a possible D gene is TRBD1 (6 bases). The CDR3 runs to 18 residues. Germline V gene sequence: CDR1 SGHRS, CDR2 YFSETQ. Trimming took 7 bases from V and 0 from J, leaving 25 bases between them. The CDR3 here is CASSTRWDKPSMNTEAFF. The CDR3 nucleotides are TGCGCCAGCTCCACTCGGTGGGACAAACCAAGTATGAACACTGAAGCTTTCTTT.

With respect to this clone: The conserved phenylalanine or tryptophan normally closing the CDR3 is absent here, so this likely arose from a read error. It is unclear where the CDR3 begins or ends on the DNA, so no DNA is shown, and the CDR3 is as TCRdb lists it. The CDR3 loop reads CASSFSGRC. The chain combines TRBV11-3 with TRBJ2-3; the DNA was not compared with TRBD2, the D call given in the table. Germline loops: CDR1 SGHNT, CDR2 YENEEA. From its first to its last residue, the CDR3 has 9 amino acids.

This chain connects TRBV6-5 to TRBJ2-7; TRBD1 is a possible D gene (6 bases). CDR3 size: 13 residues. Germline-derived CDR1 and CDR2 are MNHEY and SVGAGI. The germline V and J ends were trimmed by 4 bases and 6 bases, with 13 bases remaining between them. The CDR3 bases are TGTGCCAGCAGTTCCCCCACAGGGCGCGAGCAGTACTTC. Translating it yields CASSSPTGREQYF.

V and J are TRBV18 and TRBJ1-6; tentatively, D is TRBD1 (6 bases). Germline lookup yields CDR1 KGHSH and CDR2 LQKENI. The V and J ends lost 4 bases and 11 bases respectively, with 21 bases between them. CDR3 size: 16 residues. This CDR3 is CASSQTGAGEMTPLHF. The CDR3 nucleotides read TGTGCCAGCTCACAGACGGGGGCAGGGGAAATGACACCCCTCCACTTT.

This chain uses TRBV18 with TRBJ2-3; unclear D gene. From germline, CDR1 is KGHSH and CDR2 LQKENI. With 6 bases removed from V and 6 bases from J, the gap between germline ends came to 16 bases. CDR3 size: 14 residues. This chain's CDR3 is CASSGRDTPDTQYF. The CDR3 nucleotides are TGTGCCAGCTCCGGTCGAGACACGCCGGATACGCAGTATTTT.

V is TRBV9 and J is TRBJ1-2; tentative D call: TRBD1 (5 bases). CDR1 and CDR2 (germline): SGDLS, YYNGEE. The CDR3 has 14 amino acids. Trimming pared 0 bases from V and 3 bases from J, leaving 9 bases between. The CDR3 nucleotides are TGTGCCAGCAGCGTAGTCGACAGCCACTATGGCTACACCTTC. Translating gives CASSVVDSHYGYTF.

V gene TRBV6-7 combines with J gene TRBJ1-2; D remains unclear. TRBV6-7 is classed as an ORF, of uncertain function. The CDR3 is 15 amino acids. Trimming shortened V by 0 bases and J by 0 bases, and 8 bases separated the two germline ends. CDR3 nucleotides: TGTGCCAGCAGTTACTCTGGAGGAACTAACTATGGCTACACCTTC. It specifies CASSYSGGTNYGYTF.

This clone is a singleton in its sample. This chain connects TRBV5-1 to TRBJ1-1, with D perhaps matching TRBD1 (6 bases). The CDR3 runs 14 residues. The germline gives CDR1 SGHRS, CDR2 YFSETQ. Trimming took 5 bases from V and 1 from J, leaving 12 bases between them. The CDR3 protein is CASSGGGTNTEAFF. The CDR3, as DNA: TGCGCCAGCAGTGGGGGCGGGACGAACACTGAAGCTTTCTTT.

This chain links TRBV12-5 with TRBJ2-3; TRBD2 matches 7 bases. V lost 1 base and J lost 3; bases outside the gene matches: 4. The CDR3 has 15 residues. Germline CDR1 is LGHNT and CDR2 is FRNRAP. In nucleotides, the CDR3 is TGTGCTAGTGGTTTGGGCGGCGGGGGAACAGATACGCAGTATTTT. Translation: CASGLGGGGTDTQYF.

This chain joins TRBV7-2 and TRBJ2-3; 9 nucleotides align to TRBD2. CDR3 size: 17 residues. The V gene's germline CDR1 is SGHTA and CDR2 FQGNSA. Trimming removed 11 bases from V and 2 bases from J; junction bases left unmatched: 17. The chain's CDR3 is CAYRQGNGGRDTDTQYF. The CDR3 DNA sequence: TGTGCCTACCGACAGGGCAATGGCGGGAGGGACACAGATACGCAGTATTTT.

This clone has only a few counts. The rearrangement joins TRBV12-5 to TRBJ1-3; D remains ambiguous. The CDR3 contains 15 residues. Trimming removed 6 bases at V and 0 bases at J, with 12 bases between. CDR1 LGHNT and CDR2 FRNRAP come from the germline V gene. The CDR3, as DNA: TGTGCTAGTGGCCAGGTTTCAAGCTCTGGAAACACCATATATTTT. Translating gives CASGQVSSSGNTIYF.

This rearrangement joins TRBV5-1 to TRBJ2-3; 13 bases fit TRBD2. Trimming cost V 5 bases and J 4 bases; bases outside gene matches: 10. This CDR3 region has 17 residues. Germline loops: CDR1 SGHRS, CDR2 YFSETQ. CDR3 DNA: TGCGCCAGCAGTCGACTAGCGGGGGGAGCAGATGCAGATACGCAGTATTTT. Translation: CASSRLAGGADADTQYF.

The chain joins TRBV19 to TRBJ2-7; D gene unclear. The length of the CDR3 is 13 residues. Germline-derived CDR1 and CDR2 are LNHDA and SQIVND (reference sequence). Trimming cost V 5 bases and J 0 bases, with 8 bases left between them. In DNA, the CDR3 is TGTGCCAGTAGTTTCGGCAGCTCCTACGAGCAGTACTTC. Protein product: CASSFGSSYEQYF.

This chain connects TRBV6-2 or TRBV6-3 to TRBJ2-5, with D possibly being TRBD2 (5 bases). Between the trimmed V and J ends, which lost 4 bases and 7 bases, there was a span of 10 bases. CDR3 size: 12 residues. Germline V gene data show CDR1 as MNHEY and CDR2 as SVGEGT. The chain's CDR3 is CASSFVEGTQYF. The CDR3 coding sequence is TGTGCCAGCAGTTTCGTCGAGGGGACCCAGTACTTC.

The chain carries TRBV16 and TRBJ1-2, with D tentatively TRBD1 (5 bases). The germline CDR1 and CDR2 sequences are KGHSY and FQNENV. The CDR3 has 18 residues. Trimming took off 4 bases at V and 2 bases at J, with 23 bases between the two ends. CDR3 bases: TGTGCCAGCAGCCCACGTACCACACCGGCCCCAGGGAACTATGGCTACACCTTC. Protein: CASSPRTTPAPGNYGYTF.

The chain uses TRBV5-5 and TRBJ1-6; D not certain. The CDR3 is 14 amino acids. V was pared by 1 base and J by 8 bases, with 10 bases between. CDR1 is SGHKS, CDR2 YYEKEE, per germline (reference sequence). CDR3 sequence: CASSLSQSDSPLHF. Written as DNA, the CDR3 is TGTGCCAGCAGCTTGAGTCAGTCGGATTCACCCCTCCACTTT.

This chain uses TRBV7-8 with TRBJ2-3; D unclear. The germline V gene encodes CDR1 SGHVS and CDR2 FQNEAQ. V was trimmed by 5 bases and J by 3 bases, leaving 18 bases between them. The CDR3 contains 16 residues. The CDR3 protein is CASSPSARWETDTQYF. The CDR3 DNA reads TGTGCCAGCAGCCCTTCGGCCCGCTGGGAAACAGATACGCAGTATTTT.

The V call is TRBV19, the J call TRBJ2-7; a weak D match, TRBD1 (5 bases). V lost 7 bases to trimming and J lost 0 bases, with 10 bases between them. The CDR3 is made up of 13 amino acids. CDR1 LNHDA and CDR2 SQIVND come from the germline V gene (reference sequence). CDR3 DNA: TGTGCCAGTAAGGGGTACGCCTCCTACGAGCAGTACTTC. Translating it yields CASKGYASYEQYF.

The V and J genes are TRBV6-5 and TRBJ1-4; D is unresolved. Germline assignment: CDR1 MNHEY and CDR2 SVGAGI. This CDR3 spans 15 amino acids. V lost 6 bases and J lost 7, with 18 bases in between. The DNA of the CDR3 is TGTGCCAGCAGGGCGACCGGGAGGAGCGGTGAAAAACTGTTTTTT. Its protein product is CASRATGRSGEKLFF.

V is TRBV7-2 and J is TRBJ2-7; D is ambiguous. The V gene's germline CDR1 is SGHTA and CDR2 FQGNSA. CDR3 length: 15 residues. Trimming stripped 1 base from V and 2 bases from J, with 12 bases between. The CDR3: CASSLVGTDPYEQYF. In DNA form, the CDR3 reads TGTGCCAGCAGCTTAGTTGGCACAGATCCCTACGAGCAGTACTTC.

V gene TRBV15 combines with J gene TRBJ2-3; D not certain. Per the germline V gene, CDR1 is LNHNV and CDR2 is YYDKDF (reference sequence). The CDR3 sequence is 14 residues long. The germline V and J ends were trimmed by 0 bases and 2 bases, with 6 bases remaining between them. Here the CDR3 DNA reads TGTGCCACCAGCAGAGATCAGGTCACAGATACGCAGTATTTT. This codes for CATSRDQVTDTQYF.

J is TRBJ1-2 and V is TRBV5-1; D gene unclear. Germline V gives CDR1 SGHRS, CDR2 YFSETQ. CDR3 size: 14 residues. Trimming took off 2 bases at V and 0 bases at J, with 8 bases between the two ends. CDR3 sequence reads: CASSFPGTNYGYTF. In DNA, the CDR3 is TGCGCCAGCAGCTTCCCCGGGACTAACTATGGCTACACCTTC.